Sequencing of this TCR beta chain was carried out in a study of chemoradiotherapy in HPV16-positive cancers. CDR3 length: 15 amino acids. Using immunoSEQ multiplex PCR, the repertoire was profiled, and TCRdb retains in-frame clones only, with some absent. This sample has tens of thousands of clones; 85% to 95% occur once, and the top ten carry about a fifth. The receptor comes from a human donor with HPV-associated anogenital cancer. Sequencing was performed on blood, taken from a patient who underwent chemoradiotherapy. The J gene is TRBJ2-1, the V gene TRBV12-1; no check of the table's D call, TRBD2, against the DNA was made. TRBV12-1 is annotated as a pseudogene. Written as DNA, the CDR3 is TGTGCCAGCAGCCAGATTGGGTGGCGGAACAATGAGCAGTTCTTC. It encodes CASSQIGWRNNEQFF.